These 13 T cell receptor beta chains came from one sample sequenced in a study of T cell clones after liver transplantation. Libraries were prepared by immunoSEQ multiplex PCR; TCRdb keeps only in-frame clonotypes and omits some of them. This sample has tens of thousands of clones, with 70% to 90% found just once. This specimen was CD4+ T cells from blood, taken at the 22-month timepoint. These receptors were taken from a human patient who received a liver transplant. The T cells may partly be graft donor cells.

The chain recombines TRBV11-2 with TRBJ2-6, with D uncertain. CDR1 SGHAT and CDR2 FQNNGV come from the germline V gene. CDR3 length equals 14 residues. V lost 5 bases and J lost 2, with 7 bases in between. CDR3 loop: CASSNRAGANVLTF. The CDR3 nucleotides read TGTGCCAGCAGCAACCGGGCTGGGGCCAACGTCCTGACTTTC.

The chain is built from TRBV19 and TRBJ1-4; D unresolved. The CDR3 loop spans 13 amino acids. Germline CDR1 is LNHDA and CDR2 is SQIVND (reference sequence). V was shortened by 7 bases and J by 2 bases, with 8 bases between the two germline ends. CDR3 residues: CASIPSTNEKLFF. DNA of the CDR3: TGTGCCAGTATTCCATCGACTAATGAAAAACTGTTTTTT. Full variable domain (rest looked up from reference TRBV19 and TRBJ1-4): DGGITQSPKYLFRKEGQNVTLSCEQNLNHDAMYWYRQDPGQGLRLIYYSQIVNDFQKGDIAEGYSVSREKKESFPLTVTSAQKNPTAFYLCASIPSTNEKLFFGSGTQLSVL.

The chain is built from TRBV4-1 and TRBJ1-4, with TRBD1 matching over 8 bases. Germline CDR1 MGHRA, CDR2 YSYEKL. CDR3 size: 20 residues. The V segment lost 4 bases and the J segment 6 bases; nucleotides outside the gene matches: 22. The CDR3 loop reads CASSRRQGLTLGGRDEKLFF. CDR3 coding DNA: TGCGCCAGCAGCCGCAGACAGGGGCTCACCCTGGGTGGTAGAGATGAAAAACTGTTTTTT.

The chain carries TRBV21-1 and TRBJ1-4; TRBD1 is the table's D call and was not checked against the DNA. TRBV21-1 is marked as a pseudogene. The CDR3 is made up of 13 amino acids. The CDR3 loop is CASRGTALEKLFF. The DNA for the CDR3 is TGTGCCAGCAGAGGGACAGCTCTTGAAAAACTGTTTTTT.

The chain has TRBV11-2 and TRBJ2-7; TRBD1 or TRBD2 may be the D gene (5 bases each). Looked up from germline, CDR1 is SGHAT and CDR2 is FQNNGV. V was clipped by 5 bases and J by 7 bases, with 24 bases between them. The CDR3 is 16 residues long. The CDR3 DNA sequence: TGTGCCAGCAGCCCCTCCCCCGGGACCGGGGTGAGGGAGCAGTACTTC. Amino acids: CASSPSPGTGVREQYF.

DNA of the CDR3: TGTGCCAGCAGCGTAGCCCCCCGGCTGAATGAGCAGTTCTTC. Translating gives CASSVAPRLNEQFF. The genes are TRBV9 and TRBJ2-1; D is unresolved. CDR3 size: 14 residues. V lost 0 bases and J 7 bases, leaving 11 bases between the germline ends. The germline V gene has CDR1 SGDLS and CDR2 YYNGEE.

J is TRBJ2-2 and V is TRBV2; D perhaps matches TRBD1 (6 bases). The ends were cut back, 6 bases at V and 5 bases at J, with 10 bases in the middle. Germline V gene lookup returns CDR1 SNHLY and CDR2 FYNNEI. The CDR3 extends over 13 amino acids. The CDR3 loop reads CASRARGTGELFF. In nucleotides, the CDR3 is TGTGCCAGCAGGGCTAGGGGGACCGGGGAGCTGTTTTTT.

The genes are TRBV28 and TRBJ2-6; the D is unclear. Trimming took off 1 base at V and 4 bases at J, with 5 bases between the two ends. Germline values: CDR1 MDHEN, CDR2 SYDVKM. CDR3 length equals 14 residues. CDR3 loop: CASSLSGGANVLTF. CDR3 nucleotide sequence: TGTGCCAGCAGTTTATCAGGCGGGGCCAACGTCCTGACTTTC. Drawing the rest from reference TRBV28 and TRBJ2-6, the complete variable domain is DVKVTQSSRYLVKRTGEKVFLECVQDMDHENMFWYRQDPGLGLRLIYFSYDVKMKEKGDIPEGYSVSREKKERFSLILESASTNQTSMYLCASSLSGGANVLTFGAGSRLTVL.

The rearrangement uses TRBV7-2 and TRBJ2-3, with TRBD2 matching over 8 bases. This CDR3 has 16 residues. Germline V gene data show CDR1 as SGHTA and CDR2 as FQGNSA. The V segment lost 5 bases and the J segment 4 bases; nucleotides outside the gene matches: 11. CDR3 protein: CASSLDGSAGADTQYF. For the CDR3, the DNA is TGTGCCAGCAGCCTTGATGGGTCAGCGGGAGCAGATACGCAGTATTTT. Together with reference TRBV7-2 and TRBJ2-3, the CDR3 gives the full variable domain: GAGVSQSPSNKVTEKGKDVELRCDPISGHTALYWYRQSLGQGLEFLIYFQGNSAPDKSGLPSDRFSAERTGGSVSTLTIQRTQQEDSAVYLCASSLDGSAGADTQYFGPGTRLTVL.

The rearrangement joins TRBV5-6 to TRBJ2-5; 11 nucleotides match TRBD1. Trimming cost V 1 base and J 5 bases; bases outside gene matches: 10. The germline V gene has CDR1 SGHDT and CDR2 YYEEEE. CDR3 length: 17 residues. CDR3 amino acids: CASSLFRWDRGTETQYF. CDR3 DNA sequence: TGTGCCAGCAGCTTGTTTCGCTGGGACAGGGGGACGGAGACCCAGTACTTC.

CDR3 loop: CASSLTGRINEKLFF. DNA of the CDR3: TGCGCCAGCAGCTTGACAGGGCGCATTAATGAAAAACTGTTTTTT. This chain connects TRBV5-1 to TRBJ1-4; a weak D match, TRBD1 (6 bases). Germline V gene sequence: CDR1 SGHRS, CDR2 YFSETQ. The CDR3 loop spans 15 amino acids. Trimming took 1 base from V and 4 from J, leaving 11 bases between them.

The V call is TRBV21-1, the J call TRBJ2-7; the D call in the table, TRBD1, was not verified against the DNA. TRBV21-1 corresponds to a pseudogene. The CDR3 is 16 amino acids. CDR3 coding DNA: TGTGCCAGCAGCAAAGTCGGGACAGGGGACCTTCTCGAGCAGTACTTC. Its translation is CASSKVGTGDLLEQYF.

V and J are TRBV7-2 and TRBJ1-1; TRBD1 is a possible D gene (5 bases). The V gene's germline CDR1 is SGHTA and CDR2 FQGNSA. V dropped 4 bases and J dropped 1 base, with 7 bases sitting between them. The CDR3 totals 13 residues. The CDR3 loop reads CASSSGQNTEAFF. Here the CDR3 DNA reads TGTGCCAGCAGCTCAGGACAGAACACTGAAGCTTTCTTT.